At least ten counts were recorded for the clone carrying this T cell receptor beta chain. Antigen specificity is unknown. The sample is drawn from a study of Graves' ophthalmopathy and Graves' hyperthyroidism. Study-wide results and caveats: Blood also held most thyroid clonotypes expanded above 0.001 frequency.

CDR3 regions of TCR beta were amplified from RNA transcripts. First-round RT-PCR relied on HTBI primers, and a second-round multiplex PCR came next. TCRdb re-called the multiplex PCR reads with MiXCR, one entry per CDR3 protein. The sample includes approximately 500,000 distinct CDR3 sequences, around an eighth of them seen just once. CDR1 is SGHAT, CDR2 FQNNGV, per germline. This CDR3 is 12 amino acids long. The ends lost 3 bases at V and 11 bases at J; junction bases unmatched: 5. Disease in donors with ophthalmopathy had moderate-to-severe activity, CAS ≥3, NOSPECS ≥4 and under 3 months' duration. This TCR was recovered from a woman under 40 with Graves' ophthalmopathy. V gene TRBV11-2 combines with J gene TRBJ1-1; 8 nucleotides align to TRBD1. The specimen sequenced was blood. Here the CDR3 reads CASSFQGAGAFF. CDR3 bases: TGTGCCAGCAGCTTTCAGGGGGCGGGTGCTTTCTTT.